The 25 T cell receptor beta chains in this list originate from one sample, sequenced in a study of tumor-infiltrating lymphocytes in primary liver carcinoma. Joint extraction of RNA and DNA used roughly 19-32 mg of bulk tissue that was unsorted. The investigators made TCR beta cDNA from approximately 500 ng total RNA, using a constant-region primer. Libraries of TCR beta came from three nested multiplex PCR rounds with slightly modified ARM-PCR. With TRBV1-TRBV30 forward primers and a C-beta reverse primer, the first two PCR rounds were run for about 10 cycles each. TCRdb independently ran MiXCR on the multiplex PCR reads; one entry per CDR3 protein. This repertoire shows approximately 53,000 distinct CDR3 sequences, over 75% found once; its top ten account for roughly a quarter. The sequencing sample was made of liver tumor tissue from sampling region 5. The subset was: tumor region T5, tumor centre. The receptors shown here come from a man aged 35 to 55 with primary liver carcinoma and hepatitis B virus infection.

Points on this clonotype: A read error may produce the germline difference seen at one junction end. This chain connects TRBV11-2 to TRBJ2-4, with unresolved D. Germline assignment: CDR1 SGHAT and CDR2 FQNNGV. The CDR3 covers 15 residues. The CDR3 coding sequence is TGTGTCAGCACCACCACGGCGGTAGCCAAAAACATTCAGTACTTC. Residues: CVSTTTAVAKNIQYF.

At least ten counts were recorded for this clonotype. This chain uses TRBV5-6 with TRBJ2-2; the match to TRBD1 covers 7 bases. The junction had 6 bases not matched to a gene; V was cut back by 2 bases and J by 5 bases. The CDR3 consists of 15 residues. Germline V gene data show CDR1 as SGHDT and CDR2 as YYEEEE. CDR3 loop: CASSLRQGETGELFF. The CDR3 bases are TGTGCCAGCAGCTTAAGGCAGGGGGAGACCGGGGAGCTGTTTTTT. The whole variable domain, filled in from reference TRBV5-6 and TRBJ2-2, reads DAGVTQSPTHLIKTRGQQVTLRCSPKSGHDTVSWYQQALGQGPQFIFQYYEEEERQRGNFPDRFSGHQFPNYSSELNVNALLLGDSALYLCASSLRQGETGELFFGEGSRLTVL.

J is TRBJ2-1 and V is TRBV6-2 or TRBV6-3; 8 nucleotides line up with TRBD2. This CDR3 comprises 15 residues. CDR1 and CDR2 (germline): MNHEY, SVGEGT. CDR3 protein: CTTQQIGRAYNEQFF. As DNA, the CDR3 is TGTACCACCCAGCAGATCGGGAGGGCTTACAATGAGCAGTTCTTC.

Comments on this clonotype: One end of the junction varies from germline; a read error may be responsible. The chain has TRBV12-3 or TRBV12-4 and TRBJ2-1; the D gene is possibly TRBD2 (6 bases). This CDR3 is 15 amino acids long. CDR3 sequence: CASTLQAGGSHGQFF. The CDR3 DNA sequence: TGTGCCAGCACTTTACAAGCAGGAGGGTCCCATGGGCAGTTCTTC.

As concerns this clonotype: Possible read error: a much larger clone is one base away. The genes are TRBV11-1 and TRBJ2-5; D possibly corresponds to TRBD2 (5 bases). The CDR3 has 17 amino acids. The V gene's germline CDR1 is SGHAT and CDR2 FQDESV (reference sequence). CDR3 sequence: CARSLAPRWKNQETQYF. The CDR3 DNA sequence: TGTGCCAGGAGCTTAGCGCCTAGATGGAAGAACCAAGAGACCCAGTACTTC.

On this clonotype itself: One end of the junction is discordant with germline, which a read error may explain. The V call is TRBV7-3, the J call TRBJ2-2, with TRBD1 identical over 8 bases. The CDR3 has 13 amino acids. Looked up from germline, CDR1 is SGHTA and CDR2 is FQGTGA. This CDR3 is CASSRTGNGELYF. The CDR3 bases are TGTGCCAGCAGCCGGACAGGGAACGGGGAGCTGTATTTT.

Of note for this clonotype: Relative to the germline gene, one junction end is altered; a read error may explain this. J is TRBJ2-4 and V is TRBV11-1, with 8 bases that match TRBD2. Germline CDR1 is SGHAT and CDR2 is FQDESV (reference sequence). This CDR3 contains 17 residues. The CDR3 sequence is CASSFPGTSGTINIRYF. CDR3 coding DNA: TGTGCCAGCAGCTTTCCCGGTACTAGCGGAACCATAAACATTCGGTACTTC. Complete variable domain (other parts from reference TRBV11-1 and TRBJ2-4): EAEVAQSPRYKITEKSQAVAFWCDPISGHATLYWYRQILGQGPELLVQFQDESVVDDSQLPKDRFSAERLKGVDSTLKIQPAELGDSAMYLCASSFPGTSGTINIRYFGAGTRLSVL.

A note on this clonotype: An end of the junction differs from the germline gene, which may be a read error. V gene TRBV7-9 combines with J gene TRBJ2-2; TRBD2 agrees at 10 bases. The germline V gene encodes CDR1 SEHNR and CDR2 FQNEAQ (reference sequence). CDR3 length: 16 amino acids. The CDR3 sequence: CGSSFDSGRGTGELFF. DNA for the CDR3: TGTGGCAGCAGCTTCGACAGCGGGAGGGGGACCGGGGAGCTGTTCTTT.

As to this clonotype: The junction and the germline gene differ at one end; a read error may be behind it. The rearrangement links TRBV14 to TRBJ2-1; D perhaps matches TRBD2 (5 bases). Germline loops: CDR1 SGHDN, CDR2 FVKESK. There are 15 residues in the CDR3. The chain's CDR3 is CASNTVGGSYNGQFF. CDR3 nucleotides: TGTGCCAGCAACACGGTAGGAGGAAGCTACAATGGGCAGTTCTTC.

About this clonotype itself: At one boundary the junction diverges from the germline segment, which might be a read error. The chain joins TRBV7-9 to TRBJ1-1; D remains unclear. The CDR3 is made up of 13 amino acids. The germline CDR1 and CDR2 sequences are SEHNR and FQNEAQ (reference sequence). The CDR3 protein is CASSLYMKTEASF. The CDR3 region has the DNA TGTGCCAGCAGCCTTTACATGAAGACTGAAGCTTCCTTT.

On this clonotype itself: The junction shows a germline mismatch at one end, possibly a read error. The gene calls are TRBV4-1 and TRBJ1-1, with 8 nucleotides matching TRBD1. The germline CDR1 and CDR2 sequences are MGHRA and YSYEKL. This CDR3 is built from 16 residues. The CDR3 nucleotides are TGCGCCAGGAGCCTCGGGACAGGTGCCCTGAACACTGAAGCTTTCTTT. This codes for CARSLGTGALNTEAFF.

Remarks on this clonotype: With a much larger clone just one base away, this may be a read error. CDR3 protein: CASSLDLAGEVVSTDTQYF. As DNA, the CDR3 is TGTGCCAGCAGCTTAGACTTGGCGGGAGAGGTTGTTAGCACAGATACGCAGTATTTT. V gene TRBV7-6 combines with J gene TRBJ2-3; TRBD2 agrees at 7 bases. Unmatched junction bases numbered 13, after V lost 1 base and J lost 0 bases. Germline V gene data show CDR1 as SGHVS and CDR2 as FNYEAQ. The CDR3 totals 19 residues. Using reference TRBV7-6 and TRBJ2-3 for the parts outside the CDR3, the full variable domain is GAGVSQSPRYKVTKRGQDVALRCDPISGHVSLYWYRQALGQGPEFLTYFNYEAQQDKSGLPNDRFSAERPEGSISTLTIQRTEQRDSAMYRCASSLDLAGEVVSTDTQYFGPGTRLTVL.

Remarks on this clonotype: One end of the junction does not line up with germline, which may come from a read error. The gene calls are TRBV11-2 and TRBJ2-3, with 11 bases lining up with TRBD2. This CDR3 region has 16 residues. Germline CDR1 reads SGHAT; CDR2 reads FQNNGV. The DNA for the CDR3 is TGTGCCAGCAGCGCTCCGACTAGCGGGACTGGGGATACGCGGTATTTT. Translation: CASSAPTSGTGDTRYF.

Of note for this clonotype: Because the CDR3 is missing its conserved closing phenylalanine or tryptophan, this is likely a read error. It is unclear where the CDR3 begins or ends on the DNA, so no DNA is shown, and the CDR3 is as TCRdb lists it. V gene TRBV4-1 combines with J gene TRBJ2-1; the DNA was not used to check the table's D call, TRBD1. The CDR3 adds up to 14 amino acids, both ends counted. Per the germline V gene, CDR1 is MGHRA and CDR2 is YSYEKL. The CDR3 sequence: CSSSQVEGWNEQLL.

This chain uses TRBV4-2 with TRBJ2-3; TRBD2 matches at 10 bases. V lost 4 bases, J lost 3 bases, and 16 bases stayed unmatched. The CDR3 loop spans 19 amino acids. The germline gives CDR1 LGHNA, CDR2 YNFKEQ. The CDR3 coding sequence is TGTGCCAGCAGCCGAGGATTACGGCTAGCGGGAGTTGGGACAGATACGCAGTATTTT. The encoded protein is CASSRGLRLAGVGTDTQYF.

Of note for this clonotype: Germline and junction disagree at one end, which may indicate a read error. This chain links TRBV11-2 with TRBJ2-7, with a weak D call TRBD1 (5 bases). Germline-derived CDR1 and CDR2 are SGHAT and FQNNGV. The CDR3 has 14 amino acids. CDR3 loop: CVSSSNRNSYGQYF. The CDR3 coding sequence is TGTGTCAGCAGCTCTAACAGGAACTCCTATGGACAGTACTTC.

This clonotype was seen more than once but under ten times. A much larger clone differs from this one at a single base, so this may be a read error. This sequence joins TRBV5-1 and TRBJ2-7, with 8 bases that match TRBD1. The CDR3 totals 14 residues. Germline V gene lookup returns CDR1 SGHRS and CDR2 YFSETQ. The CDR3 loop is CVSSSLQGANEQYF. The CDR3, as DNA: TGCGTCAGCAGCTCGCTTCAGGGGGCGAACGAGCAGTACTTC.

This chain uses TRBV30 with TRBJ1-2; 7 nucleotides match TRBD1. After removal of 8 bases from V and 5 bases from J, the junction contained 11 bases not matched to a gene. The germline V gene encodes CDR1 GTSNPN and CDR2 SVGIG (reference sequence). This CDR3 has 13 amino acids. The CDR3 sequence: CARTGQDKYGYTF. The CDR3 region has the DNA TGTGCCCGGACAGGACAGGACAAGTATGGCTACACCTTC.

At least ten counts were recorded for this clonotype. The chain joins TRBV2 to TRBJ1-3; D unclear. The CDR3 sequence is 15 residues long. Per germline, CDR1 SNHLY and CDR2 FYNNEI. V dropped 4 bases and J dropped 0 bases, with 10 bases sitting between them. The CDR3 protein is CASSAPSHSGNTIYF. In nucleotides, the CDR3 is TGTGCCAGCAGTGCCCCTAGCCACTCTGGAAACACCATATATTTT.

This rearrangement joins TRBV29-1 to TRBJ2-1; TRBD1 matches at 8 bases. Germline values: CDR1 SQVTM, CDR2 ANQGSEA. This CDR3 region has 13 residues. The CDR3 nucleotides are TGCAATGTTGATCCAGGGGGCGGCAATGAGCAGTTCTTC. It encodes CNVDPGGGNEQFF.

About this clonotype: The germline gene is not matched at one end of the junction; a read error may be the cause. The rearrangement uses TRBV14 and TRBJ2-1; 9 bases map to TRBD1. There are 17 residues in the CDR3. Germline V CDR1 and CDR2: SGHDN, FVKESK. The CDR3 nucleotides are TGTGCCAGCAGCCAAGAGGATCAGGGGACAGGGTATAATGAACAGTTCTTC. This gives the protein CASSQEDQGTGYNEQFF.

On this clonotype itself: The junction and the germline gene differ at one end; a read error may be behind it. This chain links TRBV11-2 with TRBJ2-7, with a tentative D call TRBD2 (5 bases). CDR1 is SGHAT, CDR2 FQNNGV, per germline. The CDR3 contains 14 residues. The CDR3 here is CASSTLSASHEEYF. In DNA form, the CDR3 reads TGTGCCAGCAGCACTCTTTCGGCTAGCCACGAGGAGTACTTC.

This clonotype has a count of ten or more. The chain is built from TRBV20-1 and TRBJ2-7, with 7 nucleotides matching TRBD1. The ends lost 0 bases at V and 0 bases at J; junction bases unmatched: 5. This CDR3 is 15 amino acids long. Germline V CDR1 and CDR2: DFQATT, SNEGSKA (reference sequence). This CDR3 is CSARDLGDSSYEQYF. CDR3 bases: TGCAGTGCTAGAGATTTAGGGGACAGCTCCTACGAGCAGTACTTC.

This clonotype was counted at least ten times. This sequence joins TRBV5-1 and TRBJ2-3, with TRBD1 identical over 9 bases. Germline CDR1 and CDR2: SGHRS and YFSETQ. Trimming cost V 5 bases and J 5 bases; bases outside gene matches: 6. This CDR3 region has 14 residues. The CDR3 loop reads CASRQGAQEDTQYF. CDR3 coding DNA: TGCGCCAGCAGACAGGGGGCACAAGAAGATACGCAGTATTTT. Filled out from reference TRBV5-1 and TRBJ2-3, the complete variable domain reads KAGVTQTPRYLIKTRGQQVTLSCSPISGHRSVSWYQQTPGQGLQFLFEYFSETQRNKGNFPGRFSGRQFSNSRSEMNVSTLELGDSALYLCASRQGAQEDTQYFGPGTRLTVL.

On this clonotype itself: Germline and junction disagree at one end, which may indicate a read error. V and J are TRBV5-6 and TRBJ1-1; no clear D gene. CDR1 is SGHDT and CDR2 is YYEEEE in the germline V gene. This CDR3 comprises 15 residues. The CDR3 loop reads CASSACGIMNTEAFF. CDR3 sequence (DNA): TGTGCCAGCAGCGCATGTGGAATCATGAACACTGAAGCTTTCTTC. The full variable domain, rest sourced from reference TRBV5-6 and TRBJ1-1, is DAGVTQSPTHLIKTRGQQVTLRCSPKSGHDTVSWYQQALGQGPQFIFQYYEEEERQRGNFPDRFSGHQFPNYSSELNVNALLLGDSALYLCASSACGIMNTEAFFGQGTRLTVV.